This TCR beta chain comes out of a study of CD8+CD57+ T cells in acquired aplastic anemia. Looking at the study overall: Mean DNA quantity obtained from sorted CD4+ and CD8+ cells was around 2.9 ug. Study results and caveats: Approximately 29 was the count of CD8+ CDR3 sequences that patients shared with controls.

Using genomic DNA as the template, TCR beta VDJ and CDR3 profiling was carried out. Via MiXCR, TCRdb re-called the reads, giving one row per CDR3 protein. The data hold tens of thousands of distinct CDR3 sequences, with over 35% observed a single time. The V and J ends lost 0 bases and 15 bases, in that order; junction bases with no gene match: 5. This CDR3 comprises 12 residues. Germline V CDR1 and CDR2: LNHNV, YYDKDF (reference sequence). Comment on this clonotype: Its target is unknown.

The sequenced sample was sorted CD4+, CD8+, or CD8+CD57+ T cells (not recorded which) from PBMCs. The TCR comes from a human donor in good health, serving as a control. The rearrangement links TRBV15 to TRBJ2-1, with 7 bases aligning to TRBD2. CDR3 bases: TGTGCCACCAGCAGAGATTCAGGACTAGGGTTCTTC. This gives the protein CATSRDSGLGFF.